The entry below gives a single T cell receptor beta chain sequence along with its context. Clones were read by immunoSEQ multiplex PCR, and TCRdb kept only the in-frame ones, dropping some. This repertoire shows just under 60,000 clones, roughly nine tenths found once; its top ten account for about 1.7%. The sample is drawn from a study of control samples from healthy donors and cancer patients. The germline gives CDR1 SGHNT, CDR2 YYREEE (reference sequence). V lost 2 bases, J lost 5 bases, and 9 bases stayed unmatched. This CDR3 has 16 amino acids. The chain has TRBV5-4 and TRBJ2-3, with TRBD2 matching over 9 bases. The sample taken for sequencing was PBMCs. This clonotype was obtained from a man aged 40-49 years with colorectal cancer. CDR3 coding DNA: TGTGCCAGCAGCTTTGGGGCGGGGGGGCAAGGAGATACGCAGTATTTT. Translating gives CASSFGAGGQGDTQYF.